This paragraph reports one T cell receptor beta chain. No antigen is known for it. This sample stems from a study of shared clonotypes between healthy human individuals. The wider study: CD4 naive and memory got three plates each, CD8 naive two, CD8 memory one. Regarding the study as a whole: Larger estimated richness was generally recorded for naive subsets relative to memory subsets.

The V segment lost 7 bases and the J segment 3 bases; nucleotides outside the gene matches: 12. Germline CDR1 MDHEN, CDR2 SYDVKM. The CDR3 sequence is 17 residues long. Some clones are missing from TCRdb's copy, which holds only in-frame ones; the method was immunoSEQ multiplex PCR. The sample lists a few hundred thousand clones; 96% were seen once. The receptor was derived from a man aged 25 to 40 in good health. The sample comprised memory CD8+ T cells sorted from blood. The subset is: CD45RO+ cells pooled with CCR7-negative TemRA cells. The chain couples TRBV28 to TRBJ2-1, with TRBD2 matching over 10 bases. CDR3: CASTALAGVHRYNEQFF. The CDR3 DNA follows: TGTGCCAGCACCGCCCTAGCGGGAGTTCACCGCTACAATGAGCAGTTCTTC.